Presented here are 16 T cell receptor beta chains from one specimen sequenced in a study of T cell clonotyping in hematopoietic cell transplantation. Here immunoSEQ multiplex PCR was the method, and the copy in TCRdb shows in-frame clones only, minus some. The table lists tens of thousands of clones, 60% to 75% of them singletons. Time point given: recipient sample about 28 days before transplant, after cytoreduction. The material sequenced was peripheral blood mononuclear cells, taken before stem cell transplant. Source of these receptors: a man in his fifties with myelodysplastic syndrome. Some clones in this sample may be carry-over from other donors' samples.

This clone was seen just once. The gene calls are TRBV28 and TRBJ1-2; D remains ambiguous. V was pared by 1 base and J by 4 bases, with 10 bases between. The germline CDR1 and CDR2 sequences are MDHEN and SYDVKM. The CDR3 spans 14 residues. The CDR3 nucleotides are TGTGCCAGCAGTTTATCGGGGTCCGGCTATGGCTACACCTTC. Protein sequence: CASSLSGSGYGYTF.

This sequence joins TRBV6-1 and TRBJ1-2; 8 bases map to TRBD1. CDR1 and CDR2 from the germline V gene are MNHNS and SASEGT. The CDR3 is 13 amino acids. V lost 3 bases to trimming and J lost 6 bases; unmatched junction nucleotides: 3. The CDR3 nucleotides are TGTGCCAGCAGTGAGACAGGGGTCGATGGCTACACCTTC. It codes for CASSETGVDGYTF.

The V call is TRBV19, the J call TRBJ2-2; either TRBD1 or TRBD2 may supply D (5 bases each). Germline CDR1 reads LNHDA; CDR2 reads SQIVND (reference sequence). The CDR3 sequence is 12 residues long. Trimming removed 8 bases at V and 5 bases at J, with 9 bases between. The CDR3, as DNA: TGTGCCAGTTCGTGGGGGACCGGGGAGCTGTTTTTT. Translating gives CASSWGTGELFF.

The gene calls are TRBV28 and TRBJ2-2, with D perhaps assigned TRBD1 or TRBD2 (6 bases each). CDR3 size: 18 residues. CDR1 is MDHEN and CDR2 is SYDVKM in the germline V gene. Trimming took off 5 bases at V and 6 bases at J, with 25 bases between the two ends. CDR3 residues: CASSGEGGGLGLPGELFF. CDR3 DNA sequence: TGTGCCAGCAGTGGCGAGGGGGGCGGACTGGGGTTACCCGGGGAGCTGTTTTTT.

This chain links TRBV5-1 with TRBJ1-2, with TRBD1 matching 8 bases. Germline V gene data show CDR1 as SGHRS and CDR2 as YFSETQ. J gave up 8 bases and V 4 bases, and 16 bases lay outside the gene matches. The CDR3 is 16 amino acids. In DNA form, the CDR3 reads TGCGCCAGCAGCGCGGACTTGACAGGGGAGAGCCGAGGCTACACCTTC. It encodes CASSADLTGESRGYTF.

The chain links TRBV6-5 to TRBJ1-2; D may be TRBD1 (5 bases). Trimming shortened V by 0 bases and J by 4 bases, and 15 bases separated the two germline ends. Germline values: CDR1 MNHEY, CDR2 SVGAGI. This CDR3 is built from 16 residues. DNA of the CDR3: TGTGCCAGCAGTTACTCGGTACAGGCCAGACTCTATGGCTACACCTTC. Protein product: CASSYSVQARLYGYTF.

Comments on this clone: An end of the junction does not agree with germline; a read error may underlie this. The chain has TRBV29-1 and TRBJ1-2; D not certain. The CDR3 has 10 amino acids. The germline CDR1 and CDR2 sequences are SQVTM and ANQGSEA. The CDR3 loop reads CSVEVRPPFF. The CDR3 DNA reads TGCAGCGTTGAAGTGCGGCCCCCGTTCTTC.

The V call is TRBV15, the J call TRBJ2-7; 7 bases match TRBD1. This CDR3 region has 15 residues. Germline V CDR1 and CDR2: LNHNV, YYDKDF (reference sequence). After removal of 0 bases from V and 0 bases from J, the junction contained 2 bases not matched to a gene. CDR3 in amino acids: CATSREQGYSYEQYF. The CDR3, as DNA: TGTGCCACCAGCAGAGAACAGGGGTACTCCTACGAGCAGTACTTC.

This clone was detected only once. The CDR3 protein is CASRPATGAYGYTF. CDR3 in DNA: TGTGCCAGCAGACCCGCGACAGGGGCCTATGGCTACACCTTC. V is TRBV2 and J is TRBJ1-2, with 8 bases aligning to TRBD1. Germline trimming cut 6 bases from V and 4 bases from J; bases unmatched to any gene: 7. Germline loops: CDR1 SNHLY, CDR2 FYNNEI. The CDR3 has 14 amino acids.

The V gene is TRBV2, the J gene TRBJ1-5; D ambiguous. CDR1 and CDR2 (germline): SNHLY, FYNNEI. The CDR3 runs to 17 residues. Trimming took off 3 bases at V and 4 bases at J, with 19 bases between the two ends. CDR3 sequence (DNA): TGTGCCAGCAGTGATTTGGCGATTACGGGTCCGAATCAGCCCCAGCATTTT. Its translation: CASSDLAITGPNQPQHF.

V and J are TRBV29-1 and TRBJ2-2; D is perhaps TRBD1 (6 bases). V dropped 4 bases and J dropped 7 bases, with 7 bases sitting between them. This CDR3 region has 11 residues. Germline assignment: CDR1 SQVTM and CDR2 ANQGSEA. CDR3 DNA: TGCAGCGTTGCAGGGGACGGGGAGCTGTTTTTT. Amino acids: CSVAGDGELFF.

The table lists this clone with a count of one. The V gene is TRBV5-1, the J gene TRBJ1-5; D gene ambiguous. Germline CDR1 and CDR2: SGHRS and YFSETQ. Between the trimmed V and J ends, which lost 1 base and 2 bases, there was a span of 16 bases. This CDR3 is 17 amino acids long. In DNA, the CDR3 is TGCGCCAGCAGCTTGTTCGGTCCCGGGCTTGGCAATCAGCCCCAGCATTTT. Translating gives CASSLFGPGLGNQPQHF.

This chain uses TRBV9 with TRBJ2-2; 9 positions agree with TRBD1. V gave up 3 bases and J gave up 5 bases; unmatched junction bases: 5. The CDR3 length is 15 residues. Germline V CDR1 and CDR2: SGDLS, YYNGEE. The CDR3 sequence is CASSATDRGTGELFF. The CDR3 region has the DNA TGTGCCAGCAGCGCCACGGACAGGGGAACCGGGGAGCTGTTTTTT.

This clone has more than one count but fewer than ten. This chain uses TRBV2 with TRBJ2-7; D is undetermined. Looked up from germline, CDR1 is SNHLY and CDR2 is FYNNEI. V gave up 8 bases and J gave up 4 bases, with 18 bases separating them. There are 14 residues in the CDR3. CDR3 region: CASLRAINEYEQYF. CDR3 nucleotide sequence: TGTGCCAGCCTCCGGGCCATCAACGAGTACGAGCAGTACTTC.

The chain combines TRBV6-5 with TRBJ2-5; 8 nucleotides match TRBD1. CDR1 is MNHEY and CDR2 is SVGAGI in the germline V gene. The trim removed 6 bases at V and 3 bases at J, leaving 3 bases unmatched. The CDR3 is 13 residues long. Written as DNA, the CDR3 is TGTGCCAGCAGCACGGACAGGGAAGAGACCCAGTACTTC. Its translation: CASSTDREETQYF.

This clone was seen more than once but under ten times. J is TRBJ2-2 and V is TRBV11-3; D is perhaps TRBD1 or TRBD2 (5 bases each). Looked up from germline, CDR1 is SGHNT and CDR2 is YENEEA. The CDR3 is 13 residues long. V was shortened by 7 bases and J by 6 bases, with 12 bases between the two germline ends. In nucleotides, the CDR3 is TGTGCCAGCACGATCAGGGACCCCGGGGAGCTGTTTTTT. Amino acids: CASTIRDPGELFF.